This T cell receptor beta chain was found in a study of neurological immune-mediated disorders. Time point reported: longitudinal time-point 1 (baseline). The cDNA was synthesized by 5'RACE incorporating 10-nucleotide random UMIs. TCRdb reprocessed the 5' RACE reads with MiXCR, giving one entry per CDR3 protein. Of 64,000 or so distinct CDR3 sequences in the sample, around 9.6% are singletons; the top ten hold roughly 10%. In germline, CDR1 is SEHNR, CDR2 FQNEAQ (reference sequence). V was shortened by 5 bases and J by 2 bases, with 13 bases between the two germline ends. This CDR3 has 14 amino acids.

The TCR comes from a man aged 25-45 years in good health. The rearrangement joins TRBV7-9 to TRBJ2-7; no clear D. Sequencing was carried out using PBMCs. CDR3 in DNA: TGTGCCAGCAGCCCACCATTCGTCACCTACGAGCAGTACTTC. Protein sequence: CASSPPFVTYEQYF. The entire variable domain, with the rest obtained from reference TRBV7-9 and TRBJ2-7, is as follows: DTGVSQNPRHKITKRGQNVTFRCDPISEHNRLYWYRQTLGQGPEFLTYFQNEAQLEKSRLLSDRFSAERPKGSFSTLEIQRTEQGDSAMYLCASSPPFVTYEQYFGPGTRLTVT.